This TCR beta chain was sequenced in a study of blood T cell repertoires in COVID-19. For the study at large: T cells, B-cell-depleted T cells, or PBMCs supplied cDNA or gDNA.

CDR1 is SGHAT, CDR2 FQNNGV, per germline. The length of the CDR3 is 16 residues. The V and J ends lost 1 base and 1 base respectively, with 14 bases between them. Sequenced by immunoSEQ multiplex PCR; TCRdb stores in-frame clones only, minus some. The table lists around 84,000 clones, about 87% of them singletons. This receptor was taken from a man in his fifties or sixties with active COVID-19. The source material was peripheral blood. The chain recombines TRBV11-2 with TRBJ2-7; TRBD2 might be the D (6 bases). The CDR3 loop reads CASSLVPGRWSYEQYF. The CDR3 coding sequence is TGTGCCAGCAGCTTAGTCCCGGGGAGGTGGTCCTACGAGCAGTACTTC.